This entry lists 29 T cell receptor beta chains sequenced from one sample in a study of T cell responses to AZD1222 COVID-19 vaccine. Some clones are missing from TCRdb's copy, which holds only in-frame ones; the method was immunoSEQ multiplex PCR. The sample has some 250,000 clones; roughly 93% are singletons. The input for sequencing was peripheral blood, taken 28 days after the second AZD1222 dose. The receptors stem from an adult who received the AZD1222 COVID-19 vaccine.

V usage is TRBV2 and J usage is TRBJ2-7; 13 bases map to TRBD2. The ends lost 6 bases at V and 6 bases at J; junction bases unmatched: 8. The CDR3 runs to 15 residues. Germline V CDR1 and CDR2: SNHLY, FYNNEI. CDR3 protein: CASSHGLAGDPEQYF. The CDR3 region has the DNA TGTGCCAGCAGCCACGGACTAGCGGGAGATCCCGAGCAGTACTTC.

The chain couples TRBV20-1 to TRBJ2-5; D is uncertain. Germline V gene data show CDR1 as DFQATT and CDR2 as SNEGSKA (reference sequence). Trimming removed 3 bases from V and 5 bases from J, with 4 bases in between. The CDR3 is 10 residues long. Here the CDR3 DNA reads TGCAGTGCTAGTCTCGAGACCCAGTACTTC. Protein: CSASLETQYF.

The chain links TRBV5-1 to TRBJ1-2; tentatively, D is TRBD1 (5 bases). Trimming removed 0 bases from V and 8 bases from J, with 11 bases in between. The CDR3 sequence is 13 residues long. Per germline, CDR1 SGHRS and CDR2 YFSETQ. The CDR3 DNA sequence: TGCGCCAGCAGCTTGGTTAGGGGTTGGGGCTACACCTTC. It encodes CASSLVRGWGYTF.

The chain carries TRBV28 and TRBJ1-4; possible D gene TRBD1, 6 bases. V was shortened by 6 bases and J by 1 base, with 12 bases between the two germline ends. Germline V gene sequence: CDR1 MDHEN, CDR2 SYDVKM. The CDR3 runs to 15 residues. The chain's CDR3 is CASRQTGKTNEKLFF. The CDR3 bases are TGTGCCAGCAGGCAAACAGGGAAAACTAATGAAAAACTGTTTTTT. Full variable domain (outside the CDR3, taken from reference TRBV28 and TRBJ1-4): DVKVTQSSRYLVKRTGEKVFLECVQDMDHENMFWYRQDPGLGLRLIYFSYDVKMKEKGDIPEGYSVSREKKERFSLILESASTNQTSMYLCASRQTGKTNEKLFFGSGTQLSVL.

This rearrangement joins TRBV19 to TRBJ2-5; unclear D gene. V lost 6 bases and J lost 6, with 14 bases in between. CDR1 is LNHDA, CDR2 SQIVND, per germline (reference sequence). The CDR3 has 13 amino acids. The CDR3: CASSKTDPKTQYF. The CDR3 DNA reads as TGTGCCAGTAGCAAAACTGATCCGAAGACCCAGTACTTC.

The chain combines TRBV7-9 with TRBJ2-7, with 9 bases identical to TRBD2. The V gene end was trimmed by 5 bases and the J gene end by 5 bases; junction bases not matched to a gene: 13. Germline CDR1 SEHNR, CDR2 FQNEAQ (reference sequence). The CDR3 is 16 amino acids. CDR3 sequence (DNA): TGTGCCAGCAGCCCTGGACGAGGTAGCGGGGGCGACGAGCAGTACTTC. Its translation: CASSPGRGSGGDEQYF.

This chain joins TRBV6-2 or TRBV6-3 and TRBJ2-7; possibly TRBD1 for D (5 bases). The CDR3 totals 16 residues. V was trimmed by 5 bases and J by 5 bases, leaving 22 bases between them. Looked up from germline, CDR1 is MNHEY and CDR2 is SVGEGT. The CDR3 nucleotides read TGTGCCAGCAGTCCCCAGGGTTTCGCTGGAAGCGACGAGCAGTACTTC. Its translation: CASSPQGFAGSDEQYF.

The chain couples TRBV20-1 to TRBJ1-2; D is undetermined. Between the trimmed V and J ends, which lost 6 bases and 4 bases, there was a span of 9 bases. This CDR3 has 11 residues. Per germline, CDR1 DFQATT and CDR2 SNEGSKA (reference sequence). This chain's CDR3 is CSAGRTYGYTF. DNA for the CDR3: TGCAGTGCCGGGCGGACCTATGGCTACACCTTC.

The genes are TRBV4-3 and TRBJ2-7; 8 nucleotides match TRBD2. This CDR3 is built from 15 residues. V trimming: 1 base; J trimming: 6 bases; junction bases outside the gene matches: 8. Germline CDR1 is LGHNA and CDR2 is YSLEER. Written as DNA, the CDR3 is TGCGCCAGCAGCCAAGGGGGAACAGGGACTAGCGAGCAGTACTTC. Residues: CASSQGGTGTSEQYF.

This chain uses TRBV4-1 with TRBJ2-7, with TRBD2 matching over 10 bases. The CDR3 is made up of 16 amino acids. Germline V gene sequence: CDR1 MGHRA, CDR2 YSYEKL. J lost 2 bases, V lost 6 bases, and 10 bases had no gene match. The CDR3 loop is CASRGLAGERAYEQYF. The DNA for the CDR3 is TGCGCCAGCAGGGGCCTAGCGGGAGAGAGGGCCTACGAGCAGTACTTC.

The chain combines TRBV2 with TRBJ2-2, with D perhaps given as TRBD1 or TRBD2 (5 bases each). The ends were cut back, 5 bases at V and 4 bases at J, with 20 bases in the middle. The CDR3 is 17 amino acids. Germline V gives CDR1 SNHLY, CDR2 FYNNEI. CDR3 coding DNA: TGTGCCAGCAGTTTCCGGCTCCGGGACCGAGGCACCGGGGAGCTGTTTTTT. Translated: CASSFRLRDRGTGELFF. Drawing the rest from reference TRBV2 and TRBJ2-2, the complete variable domain is EPEVTQTPSHQVTQMGQEVILRCVPISNHLYFYWYRQILGQKVEFLVSFYNNEISEKSEIFDDQFSVERPDGSNFTLKIRSTKLEDSAMYFCASSFRLRDRGTGELFFGEGSRLTVL.

This clone has only one observation. The gene calls are TRBV19 and TRBJ2-3; TRBD1 aligns across 9 bases. V dropped 5 bases and J dropped 4; count of bases not matched to a gene: 7. Per the germline V gene, CDR1 is LNHDA and CDR2 is SQIVND (reference sequence). The CDR3 sequence is 15 residues long. CDR3 loop: CASSQTGGRADTQYF. CDR3 DNA: TGTGCCAGTAGTCAGACAGGGGGTAGGGCAGATACGCAGTATTTT.

This chain uses TRBV15 with TRBJ2-7, with 8 bases fitting TRBD1. Germline V lookup: CDR1 LNHNV, CDR2 YYDKDF (reference sequence). J was trimmed by 3 bases and V by 0 bases; bases with no gene match: 7. This CDR3 spans 16 amino acids. The CDR3 DNA is TGTGCCACCAGCAGAGAAAGACAGGGGACCAACTACGAGCAGTACTTC. Translation gives CATSRERQGTNYEQYF.

The rearrangement links TRBV28 to TRBJ2-7; 8 bases line up with TRBD2. Germline CDR1 reads MDHEN; CDR2 reads SYDVKM. V lost 7 bases, J lost 4 bases, and 12 bases stayed unmatched. The CDR3 sequence is 15 residues long. CDR3 sequence: CASTPGGQGRYEQYF. In DNA, the CDR3 is TGTGCCAGCACCCCGGGGGGGCAGGGGAGGTACGAGCAGTACTTC.

The chain links TRBV3-1 (or the pseudogene TRBV3-2) to TRBJ2-2; D is ambiguous. The CDR3 totals 12 residues. The V end lost 9 bases, the J end lost 7 bases, and 12 bases lay between the germline ends. Per the germline V gene, CDR1 is LGHDT and CDR2 is YNNKEL (reference sequence). Written as DNA, the CDR3 is TGTGCCAGTACCGACGGGCTCGGGGAGCTGTTTTTT. Protein: CASTDGLGELFF.

The V gene is TRBV6-5, the J gene TRBJ1-2, with TRBD1 matching 8 bases. J gave up 8 bases and V 2 bases, and 10 bases lay outside the gene matches. The germline gives CDR1 MNHEY, CDR2 SVGAGI. The CDR3 length is 15 residues. CDR3 loop: CASSYGTGAKGGYTF. The DNA of the CDR3 is TGTGCCAGCAGTTACGGGACAGGAGCCAAGGGAGGCTACACCTTC.

The rearrangement uses TRBV28 and TRBJ2-7, with 7 bases lining up with TRBD1. The CDR3 has 13 residues. From germline, CDR1 is MDHEN and CDR2 SYDVKM. V lost 6 bases and J lost 3; bases outside the gene matches: 5. The CDR3 sequence: CASRNPGGYEQYF. DNA of the CDR3: TGTGCCAGCAGGAACCCAGGGGGCTACGAGCAGTACTTC.

The chain combines TRBV3-1 (or the pseudogene TRBV3-2) with TRBJ1-1; possible D gene TRBD1, 5 bases. The CDR3 spans 13 residues. Trimming stripped 3 bases from V and 3 bases from J, with 8 bases between. Per the germline V gene, CDR1 is LGHDT and CDR2 is YNNKEL (reference sequence). CDR3 DNA: TGTGCCAGCAGCCAGGGGGTCCACACTGAAGCTTTCTTT. It codes for CASSQGVHTEAFF.

The chain employs TRBV5-8 and TRBJ1-4; 7 nucleotides align to TRBD1. The V and J ends lost 2 bases and 4 bases, in that order; junction bases with no gene match: 2. Germline V lookup: CDR1 SGHTS, CDR2 YDEGEE. This CDR3 has 14 residues. The DNA of the CDR3 is TGTGCCAGCAGCTTAGGGACAGTTAATGAAAAACTGTTTTTT. Amino acid sequence: CASSLGTVNEKLFF.

Notes on this clone: The sample carries other DNA sequences with the same CDR3. The CDR3 DNA reads as TGTGCCAGCGGAAACACTGAAGCTTTCTTT. Residues: CASGNTEAFF. The chain links TRBV2 to TRBJ1-1; D not certain. Trimming cost V 8 bases and J 2 bases, with 3 bases left between them. This CDR3 region has 10 residues. Germline V gene sequence: CDR1 SNHLY, CDR2 FYNNEI.

This chain connects TRBV7-2 to TRBJ2-7; weak D call: TRBD2 (6 bases). The CDR3 runs 12 residues. CDR1 is SGHTA and CDR2 is FQGNSA in the germline V gene. Trimming took off 6 bases at V and 11 bases at J, with 17 bases between the two ends. The CDR3 reads CASRVSGGAEYF. The CDR3 region has the DNA TGTGCCAGCAGGGTTAGCGGAGGCGCCGAGTACTTC.

This clone was picked up one time. This chain links TRBV3-1 (or the pseudogene TRBV3-2) with TRBJ2-1; the D is unclear. Between the trimmed V and J ends, which lost 7 bases and 6 bases, there was a span of 16 bases. Germline loops: CDR1 LGHDT, CDR2 YNNKEL (reference sequence). The length of the CDR3 is 14 residues. This CDR3 is CASMPGRATNEQFF. Here the CDR3 DNA reads TGTGCCAGCATGCCAGGACGGGCCACCAATGAGCAGTTCTTC.

The chain couples TRBV11-2 to TRBJ2-7; D is undetermined. The V gene lost 1 base and the J gene lost 6 bases, with 7 bases spanning the gap. Germline CDR1 and CDR2: SGHAT and FQNNGV. This CDR3 has 12 amino acids. CDR3 residues: CASSLGTGEQYF. Written as DNA, the CDR3 is TGTGCCAGCAGCTTAGGGACGGGCGAGCAGTACTTC.

The V gene is TRBV18, the J gene TRBJ1-2, with D hard to call. The V end lost 2 bases, the J end lost 6 bases, and 16 bases lay between the germline ends. This CDR3 is 15 amino acids long. The V gene's germline CDR1 is KGHSH and CDR2 LQKENI. The CDR3 loop reads CASSPGRAGYDGYTF. The CDR3 DNA sequence: TGTGCCAGCTCACCAGGACGGGCGGGATACGATGGCTACACCTTC.

The chain links TRBV23-1 to TRBJ2-5; maybe TRBD2 (6 bases). TRBV23-1 is an ORF, with its function uncertain. Trimming pared 8 bases from V and 2 bases from J, leaving 15 bases between. The CDR3 has 14 residues. The CDR3 DNA is TGCGCCAGCGACCCACCAGGAGGGCAAGAGACCCAGTACTTC. Protein sequence: CASDPPGGQETQYF.

The genes are TRBV2 and TRBJ2-7; 9 nucleotides agree with TRBD1. V was pared by 4 bases and J by 0 bases, with 4 bases of the junction left unmatched. The CDR3 is 15 residues long. CDR1 and CDR2 from the germline V gene are SNHLY and FYNNEI. CDR3 coding DNA: TGTGCCAGCAGTGGACAGGGGGGGAGCTCCTACGAGCAGTACTTC. Translated: CASSGQGGSSYEQYF. Together with reference TRBV2 and TRBJ2-7, the CDR3 gives the full variable domain: EPEVTQTPSHQVTQMGQEVILRCVPISNHLYFYWYRQILGQKVEFLVSFYNNEISEKSEIFDDQFSVERPDGSNFTLKIRSTKLEDSAMYFCASSGQGGSSYEQYFGPGTRLTVT.

This clone was counted once. The chain combines TRBV29-1 with TRBJ2-1, with 11 bases identical to TRBD1. The germline V gene has CDR1 SQVTM and CDR2 ANQGSEA. The CDR3 consists of 13 residues. The trim removed 4 bases at V and 10 bases at J, leaving 6 bases unmatched. The CDR3 sequence: CSVAWTGGEEQFF. For the CDR3, the DNA is TGCAGCGTTGCCTGGACAGGGGGCGAGGAGCAGTTCTTC.

The CDR3 DNA sequence: TGTGCCAGCAATGACCCCATGAACACTGAAGCTTTCTTT. Its protein product is CASNDPMNTEAFF. The chain joins TRBV2 to TRBJ1-1; the D is unclear. This CDR3 is 13 amino acids long. Germline CDR1 SNHLY, CDR2 FYNNEI. Trimming shortened V by 7 bases and J by 0 bases, and 9 bases separated the two germline ends.

The chain employs TRBV2 and TRBJ1-1; TRBD1 might be the D (6 bases). V gave up 6 bases and J gave up 0 bases, with 11 bases separating them. Germline V gives CDR1 SNHLY, CDR2 FYNNEI. The CDR3 has 14 residues. CDR3 DNA sequence: TGTGCCAGCAGGGACAGACTTATGAACACTGAAGCTTTCTTT. Its translation: CASRDRLMNTEAFF.